This entry concerns a single T cell receptor (beta chain). The CDR3 extends over 16 amino acids. Germline V gene lookup returns CDR1 SGHRS and CDR2 YFSETQ. V lost 3 bases and J lost 5; bases outside the gene matches: 11. In the authors' methods: Reference gene primer amplification yielded estimated nucleated cell counts. Produced via immunoSEQ multiplex PCR; TCRdb's table is partial and in-frame only. V and J calls and clone size are given by that table; D and trimming were obtained from the DNA. Found here are some 150,000 clones, 87% of them singletons; the top ten hold roughly 2.5%. These data belong to a study of blood T cell repertoires in COVID-19. Study-wide context: Acute and convalescent COVID-19 specimens originated in the United States, Italy and Spain. The cDNA or gDNA used as material had been derived from T cells, B-cell-depleted T cells, or PBMCs.

The chain couples TRBV5-1 to TRBJ2-5, with 9 positions matching TRBD2. The material sequenced was peripheral blood. The TCR was taken from a man aged 50 to 60 with active COVID-19. Here the CDR3 DNA reads TGCGCCAGCAGCTCAGGAGGTGGACTAGCGAGTGAGACCCAGTACTTC. This sequence encodes CASSSGGGLASETQYF. The entire variable domain, with the rest obtained from reference TRBV5-1 and TRBJ2-5, is as follows: KAGVTQTPRYLIKTRGQQVTLSCSPISGHRSVSWYQQTPGQGLQFLFEYFSETQRNKGNFPGRFSGRQFSNSRSEMNVSTLELGDSALYLCASSSGGGLASETQYFGPGTRLLVL.